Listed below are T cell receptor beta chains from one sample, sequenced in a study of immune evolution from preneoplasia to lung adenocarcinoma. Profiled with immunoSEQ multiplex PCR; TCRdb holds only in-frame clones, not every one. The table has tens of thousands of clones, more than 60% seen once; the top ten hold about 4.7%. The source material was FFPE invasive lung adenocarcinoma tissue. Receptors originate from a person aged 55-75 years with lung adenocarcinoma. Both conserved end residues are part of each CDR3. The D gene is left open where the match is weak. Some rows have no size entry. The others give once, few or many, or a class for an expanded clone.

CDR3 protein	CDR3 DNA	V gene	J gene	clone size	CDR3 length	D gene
CAISGLAGVEQFF	TGTGCCATCAGTGGACTAGCGGGGGTTGAGCAGTTCTTC	TRBV10-3	TRBJ2-1	NA	13	TRBD2
CASSDGLAGTDTQYF	TGTGCCAGCAGTGACGGACTAGCGGGCACAGATACGCAGTATTTT	TRBV2	TRBJ2-3	NA	15	TRBD2
CASSTDTGELFF	TGTGCCAGCAGTACAGACACCGGGGAGCTGTTTTTT	TRBV6-6	TRBJ2-2	few	12	NA
CASSKRGNTEAFF	TGTGCCAGCAGTAAAAGGGGAAACACTGAAGCTTTCTTT	TRBV11-1	TRBJ1-1	NA	13	NA
CASSSVRSYEQYF	TGTGCCAGCAGCTCTGTGAGGTCCTACGAGCAGTACTTC	TRBV2	TRBJ2-7	medium-sized	13	NA
CASSTGLAGGKQSSYEQYF	TGTGCCAGCAGCACGGGACTAGCGGGAGGGAAACAGAGCTCCTACGAGCAGTACTTC	TRBV7-9	TRBJ2-7	NA	19	TRBD2
CAWSGGAKSSYEQYF	TGTGCCTGGAGTGGCGGGGCAAAAAGCTCCTACGAGCAGTACTTC	TRBV30	TRBJ2-7	NA	15	NA
CASSTIIATEAFF	TGTGCCAGCAGCACGATCATTGCAACTGAAGCTTTCTTT	TRBV11-2	TRBJ1-1	NA	13	NA
CAWNRGGTEAFF	TGTGCCTGGAACAGGGGCGGCACTGAAGCTTTCTTT	TRBV30	TRBJ1-1	NA	12	TRBD1
CATSSPEGRGSYNEQFF	TGTGCCACCAGCAGTCCAGAGGGAAGAGGGTCCTACAATGAGCAGTTCTTC	TRBV15	TRBJ2-1	NA	17	NA
CASSVSSGRSGELFF	TGTGCCAGCAGCGTAAGCTCCGGGCGGTCCGGGGAGCTGTTTTTT	TRBV9	TRBJ2-2	NA	15	NA
CASSSGTAGEPYNEQFF	TGTGCCAGCAGTTCCGGTACTGCGGGAGAACCCTACAATGAGCAGTTCTTC	TRBV27	TRBJ2-1	NA	17	TRBD2
CASSLDWGGNEQFF	TGTGCCAGCAGCTTAGATTGGGGCGGGAATGAGCAGTTCTTC	TRBV7-2	TRBJ2-1	NA	14	NA
CASRVNTEAFF	TGTGCCAGCAGAGTGAACACTGAAGCTTTCTTT	TRBV6-1	TRBJ1-1	few	11	NA
CASSRTSEAPGF	TGTGCCAGCAGTAGAACTTCAGAAGCCCCAGGCTTC	TRBV6-1	TRBJ2-7	NA	12	NA
CASSATTQPRDGYTF	TGTGCCAGCAGCGCTACCACACAGCCCCGAGATGGCTACACCTTC	TRBV9	TRBJ1-2	NA	15	NA
CAWSVGTSGQETQYF	TGTGCCTGGAGTGTAGGGACTAGCGGCCAAGAGACCCAGTACTTC	TRBV30	TRBJ2-5	NA	15	TRBD2
CASAYSSGANVLTF	TGTGCCAGCGCGTATAGCTCTGGGGCCAACGTCCTGACTTTC	TRBV27	TRBJ2-6	NA	14	NA
CASSDPGQVREKLFF	TGTGCCAGCAGTGATCCGGGACAAGTCCGGGAAAAACTGTTTTTT	TRBV2	TRBJ1-4	few	15	NA
CASSFGGPGETQYF	TGTGCCAGCAGCTTCGGCGGGCCGGGAGAGACCCAGTACTTC	TRBV11-3	TRBJ2-5	NA	14	NA
CASRPYRGRDEQYF	TGTGCCAGCAGACCGTACAGGGGGAGGGATGAGCAGTACTTC	TRBV27	TRBJ2-7	NA	14	NA
CAWSRGGTGGSNQPQHF	TGTGCCTGGAGTAGAGGTGGAACCGGGGGGAGCAATCAGCCCCAGCATTTT	TRBV30	TRBJ1-5	few	17	NA
CASSLRASSYNEQFF	TGTGCCAGCAGCTTGAGGGCAAGCTCCTACAATGAGCAGTTCTTC	TRBV11-3	TRBJ2-1	NA	15	NA
CASSLSQGSAEAFF	TGTGCCAGCAGCTTAAGCCAGGGGTCGGCTGAAGCTTTCTTT	TRBV7-9	TRBJ1-1	once	14	NA
CASTETGTSGANVLTF	TGTGCCAGCACTGAGACAGGGACCTCTGGGGCCAACGTCCTGACTTTC	TRBV6-1	TRBJ2-6	NA	16	TRBD1
CASSGEGANVLTF	TGTGCCAGCAGTGGCGAGGGGGCCAACGTCCTGACTTTC	TRBV11-3	TRBJ2-6	NA	13	NA
CASSPGTAKEKLFF	TGTGCCAGCAGCCCAGGGACCGCCAAGGAAAAACTGTTTTTT	TRBV7-6	TRBJ1-4	NA	14	NA
CASSNPSRGRDGYTF	TGTGCCAGTAGTAACCCCAGCAGGGGGAGAGATGGCTACACCTTC	TRBV19	TRBJ1-2	NA	15	TRBD1
CASGLRRSDTEAFF	TGTGCCAGCGGCCTTAGGCGGAGCGACACTGAAGCTTTCTTT	TRBV13	TRBJ1-1	NA	14	NA
CASALFGVGYGYTF	TGTGCCAGCGCCCTGTTTGGGGTAGGGTATGGCTACACCTTC	TRBV7-2	TRBJ1-2	NA	14	NA
CASKAGVGTGELFF	TGCGCCAGCAAGGCGGGAGTTGGAACCGGGGAGCTGTTTTTT	TRBV10-2	TRBJ2-2	NA	14	TRBD2
CASVTGRLKGETQYF	TGTGCCAGCGTGACCGGGAGACTTAAAGGGGAGACCCAGTACTTC	TRBV2	TRBJ2-5	NA	15	NA
CASGQSGTRSTDTQYF	TGTGCCAGCGGCCAATCCGGGACACGAAGCACAGATACGCAGTATTTT	TRBV28	TRBJ2-3	NA	16	NA
CASSSGEQETQYF	TGTGCCAGCAGCTCCGGGGAACAAGAGACCCAGTACTTC	TRBV5-4	TRBJ2-5	NA	13	NA
CASSAGTGGHTEAFF	TGTGCCAGCAGTGCCGGGACAGGGGGCCACACTGAAGCTTTCTTT	TRBV11-1	TRBJ1-1	NA	15	TRBD1
CASSEDNYRPEQYF	TGTGCCAGCAGTGAAGATAACTACCGCCCCGAGCAGTACTTC	TRBV6-1	TRBJ2-7	NA	14	NA
CASKTGLAGFEYF	TGTGCCAGTAAGACGGGACTAGCGGGGTTTGAGTACTTC	TRBV6-5	TRBJ2-7	NA	13	TRBD2
CSSTRRGRNTEAFF	TGCAGCTCCACCCGCCGGGGGCGAAACACTGAAGCTTTCTTT	TRBV29-1	TRBJ1-1	few	14	NA
CASSLDLNQETQYF	TGTGCCAGCAGCTTAGATCTCAACCAAGAGACCCAGTACTTC	TRBV7-9	TRBJ2-5	NA	14	NA
CASSRWAGEAFF	TGTGCCAGCAGTCGTTGGGCCGGTGAAGCTTTCTTT	TRBV27	TRBJ1-1	NA	12	NA
CAWSTGLGANVLTF	TGTGCCTGGAGCACAGGGCTAGGGGCCAACGTCCTGACTTTC	TRBV30	TRBJ2-6	NA	14	NA
CASSLAGTGQETQYF	TGCGCCAGCAGCCTGGCCGGGACAGGACAAGAGACCCAGTACTTC	TRBV5-1	TRBJ2-5	few	15	TRBD1
CASSFWAGETEAFF	TGTGCCAGCAGTTTTTGGGCAGGGGAAACTGAAGCTTTCTTT	TRBV27	TRBJ1-1	NA	14	NA
CATQGPSSYNEQFF	TGTGCCACCCAGGGTCCAAGCTCCTACAATGAGCAGTTCTTC	TRBV15	TRBJ2-1	NA	14	NA
CSATGVLSEATEAFF	TGCAGCGCCACAGGGGTTTTATCGGAGGCCACTGAAGCTTTCTTT	TRBV29-1	TRBJ1-1	few	15	TRBD1
CASSRTRPGNTIYF	TGTGCCAGTAGTAGGACTCGACCTGGAAACACCATATATTTT	TRBV19	TRBJ1-3	NA	14	NA
CSVEDYDEQYF	TGCAGCGTTGAAGATTACGACGAGCAGTACTTC	TRBV29-1	TRBJ2-7	NA	11	NA
CASSITGGGTNYGYTF	TGTGCCAGCAGTATTACAGGGGGCGGGACCAACTATGGCTACACCTTC	TRBV28	TRBJ1-2	NA	16	TRBD1